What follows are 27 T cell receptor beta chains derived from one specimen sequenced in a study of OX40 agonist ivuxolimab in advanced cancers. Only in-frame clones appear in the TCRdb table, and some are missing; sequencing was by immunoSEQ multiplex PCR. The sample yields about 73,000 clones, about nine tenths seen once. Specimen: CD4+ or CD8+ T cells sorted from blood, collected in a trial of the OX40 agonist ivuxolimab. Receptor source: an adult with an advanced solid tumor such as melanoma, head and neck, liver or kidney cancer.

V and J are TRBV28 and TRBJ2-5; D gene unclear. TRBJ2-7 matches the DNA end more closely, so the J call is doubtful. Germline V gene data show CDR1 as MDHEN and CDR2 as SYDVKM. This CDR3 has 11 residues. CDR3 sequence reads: CASTANYEQYF. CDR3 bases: TGTGCCAGCACAGCGAACTACGAGCAGTACTTC.

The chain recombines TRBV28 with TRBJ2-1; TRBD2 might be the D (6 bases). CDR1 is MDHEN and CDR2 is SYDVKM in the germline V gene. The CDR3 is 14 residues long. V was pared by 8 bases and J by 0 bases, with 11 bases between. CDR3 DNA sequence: TGTGCCAGCTTGAGCGGGTCCTCCTACAATGAGCAGTTCTTC. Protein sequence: CASLSGSSYNEQFF.

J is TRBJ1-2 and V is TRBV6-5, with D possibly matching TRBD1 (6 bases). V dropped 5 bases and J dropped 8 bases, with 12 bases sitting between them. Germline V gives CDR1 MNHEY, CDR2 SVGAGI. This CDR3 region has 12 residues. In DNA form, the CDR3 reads TGTGCCAGCAGTAAGGGACAACGGGGCTACACCTTC. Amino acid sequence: CASSKGQRGYTF.

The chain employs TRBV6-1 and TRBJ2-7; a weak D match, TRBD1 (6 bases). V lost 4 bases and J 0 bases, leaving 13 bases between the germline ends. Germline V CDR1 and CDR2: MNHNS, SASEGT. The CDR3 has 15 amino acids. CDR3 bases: TGTGCCAGCAGTGTAATCGGGACAAGCTCCTACGAGCAGTACTTC. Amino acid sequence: CASSVIGTSSYEQYF.

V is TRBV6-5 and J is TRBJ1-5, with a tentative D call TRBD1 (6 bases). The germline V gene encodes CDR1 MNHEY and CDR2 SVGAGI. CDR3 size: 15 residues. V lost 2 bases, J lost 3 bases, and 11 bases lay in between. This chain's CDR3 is CASSYLTGDNQPQHF. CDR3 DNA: TGTGCCAGCAGTTACCTGACAGGCGACAATCAGCCCCAGCATTTT.

CDR3 amino acids: CASSIQSSGNTIYF. The CDR3 DNA follows: TGTGCCAGTAGTATTCAGAGCTCTGGAAACACCATATATTTT. This chain connects TRBV19 to TRBJ1-3; D not resolved. Germline lookup yields CDR1 LNHDA and CDR2 SQIVND (reference sequence). CDR3 length: 14 amino acids. V lost 3 bases and J lost 0, with 6 bases in between.

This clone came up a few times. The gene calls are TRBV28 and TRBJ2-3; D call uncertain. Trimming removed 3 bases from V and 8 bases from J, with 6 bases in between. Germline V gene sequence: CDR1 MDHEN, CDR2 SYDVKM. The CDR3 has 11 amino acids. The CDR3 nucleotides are TGTGCCAGCAGTTTCGCCGGTACGCAGTATTTT. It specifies CASSFAGTQYF.

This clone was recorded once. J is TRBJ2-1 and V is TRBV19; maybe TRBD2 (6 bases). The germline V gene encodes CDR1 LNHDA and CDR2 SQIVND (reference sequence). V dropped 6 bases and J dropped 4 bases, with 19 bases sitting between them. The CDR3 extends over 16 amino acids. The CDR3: CASSGTFTSLYNEQFF. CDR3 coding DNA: TGTGCCAGTAGCGGGACTTTCACCTCATTATACAATGAGCAGTTCTTC.

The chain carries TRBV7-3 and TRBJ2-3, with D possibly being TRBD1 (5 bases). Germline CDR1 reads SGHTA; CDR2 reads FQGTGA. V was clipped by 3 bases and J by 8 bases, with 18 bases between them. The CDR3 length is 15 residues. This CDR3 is CASSLGPPTDGTQYF. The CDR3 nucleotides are TGTGCCAGCAGCTTGGGGCCCCCCACAGATGGTACGCAGTATTTT. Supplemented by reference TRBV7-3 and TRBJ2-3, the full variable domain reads GAGVSQTPSNKVTEKGKYVELRCDPISGHTALYWYRQSLGQGPEFLIYFQGTGAADDSGLPNDRFFAVRPEGSVSTLKIQRTERGDSAVYLCASSLGPPTDGTQYFGPGTRLTVL.

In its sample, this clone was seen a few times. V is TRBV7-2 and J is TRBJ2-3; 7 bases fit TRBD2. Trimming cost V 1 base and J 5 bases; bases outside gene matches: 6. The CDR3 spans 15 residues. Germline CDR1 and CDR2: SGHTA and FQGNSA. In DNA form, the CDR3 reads TGTGCCAGCAGCTTAGGGGCGGGAGTCTTAGATACGCAGTATTTT. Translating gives CASSLGAGVLDTQYF.

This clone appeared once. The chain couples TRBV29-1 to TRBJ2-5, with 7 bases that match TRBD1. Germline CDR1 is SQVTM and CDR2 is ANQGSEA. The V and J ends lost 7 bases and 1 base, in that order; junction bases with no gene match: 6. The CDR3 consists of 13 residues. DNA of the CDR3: TGCAGCGGTTCCGGGACAGCCCAAGAGACCCAGTACTTC. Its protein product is CSGSGTAQETQYF.

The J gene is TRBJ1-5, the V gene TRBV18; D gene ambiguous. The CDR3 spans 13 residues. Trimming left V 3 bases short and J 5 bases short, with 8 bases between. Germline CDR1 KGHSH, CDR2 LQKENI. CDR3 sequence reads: CASSPDMDQPQHF. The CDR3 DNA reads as TGTGCCAGCTCACCCGACATGGATCAGCCCCAGCATTTT. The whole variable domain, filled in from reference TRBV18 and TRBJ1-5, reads NAGVMQNPRHLVRRRGQEARLRCSPMKGHSHVYWYRQLPEEGLKFMVYLQKENIIDESGMPKERFSAEFPKEGPSILRIQQVVRGDSAAYFCASSPDMDQPQHFGDGTRLSIL.

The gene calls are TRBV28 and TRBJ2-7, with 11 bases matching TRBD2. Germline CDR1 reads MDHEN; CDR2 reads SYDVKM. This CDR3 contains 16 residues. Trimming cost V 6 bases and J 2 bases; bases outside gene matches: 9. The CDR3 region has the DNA TGTGCCAGCAGCCCGGAACTAGCGGGGGCCCCCTACGAGCAGTACTTC. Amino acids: CASSPELAGAPYEQYF.

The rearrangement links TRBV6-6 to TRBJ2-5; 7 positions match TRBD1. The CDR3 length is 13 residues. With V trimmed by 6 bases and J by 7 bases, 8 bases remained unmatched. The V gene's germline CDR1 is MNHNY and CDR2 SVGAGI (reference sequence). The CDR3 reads CASRAGDRGTQYF. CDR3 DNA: TGTGCCAGCAGGGCCGGGGACAGAGGGACCCAGTACTTC.

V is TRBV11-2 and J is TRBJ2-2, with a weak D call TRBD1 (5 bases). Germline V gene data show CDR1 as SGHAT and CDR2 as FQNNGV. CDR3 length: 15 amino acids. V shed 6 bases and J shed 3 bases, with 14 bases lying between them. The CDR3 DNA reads TGTGCCAGCAGAAAAACGGGCAGGGACACCGGGGAGCTGTTTTTT. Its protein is CASRKTGRDTGELFF.

The CDR3 spells CASSKRQGVRETQYF. The DNA of the CDR3 is TGTGCCAGCAGCAAACGACAGGGGGTTAGGGAGACCCAGTACTTC. This chain connects TRBV9 to TRBJ2-5, with 9 positions matching TRBD1. J gave up 5 bases and V 4 bases, and 9 bases lay outside the gene matches. Germline V CDR1 and CDR2: SGDLS, YYNGEE. The CDR3 totals 15 residues.

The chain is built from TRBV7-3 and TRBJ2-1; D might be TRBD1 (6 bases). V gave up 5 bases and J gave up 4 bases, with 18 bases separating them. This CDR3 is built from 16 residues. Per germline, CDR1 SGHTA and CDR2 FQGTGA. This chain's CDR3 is CASSPHRTQGYNEQFF. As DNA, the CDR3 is TGTGCCAGCAGCCCTCACCGGACCCAGGGGTACAATGAGCAGTTCTTC.

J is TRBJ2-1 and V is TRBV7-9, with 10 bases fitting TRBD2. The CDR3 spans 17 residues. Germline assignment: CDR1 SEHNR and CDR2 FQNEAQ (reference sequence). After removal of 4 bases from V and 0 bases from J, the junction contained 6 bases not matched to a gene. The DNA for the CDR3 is TGTGCCAGCAGCTCTTGGACTAGCGGAAGCTCCTACAATGAGCAGTTCTTC. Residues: CASSSWTSGSSYNEQFF.

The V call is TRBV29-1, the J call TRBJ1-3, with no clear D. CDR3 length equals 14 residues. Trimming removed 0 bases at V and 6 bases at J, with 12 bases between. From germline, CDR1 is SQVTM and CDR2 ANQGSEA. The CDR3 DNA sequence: TGCAGCGTTGAAGATCAGCTCGGCGAAAACACCATATATTTT. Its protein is CSVEDQLGENTIYF.

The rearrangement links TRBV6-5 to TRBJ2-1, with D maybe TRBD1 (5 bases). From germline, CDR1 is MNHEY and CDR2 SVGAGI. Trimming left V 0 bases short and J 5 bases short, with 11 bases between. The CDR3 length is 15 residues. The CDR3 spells CASSYSMGQHNEQFF. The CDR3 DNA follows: TGTGCCAGCAGTTACTCGATGGGGCAGCACAATGAGCAGTTCTTC.

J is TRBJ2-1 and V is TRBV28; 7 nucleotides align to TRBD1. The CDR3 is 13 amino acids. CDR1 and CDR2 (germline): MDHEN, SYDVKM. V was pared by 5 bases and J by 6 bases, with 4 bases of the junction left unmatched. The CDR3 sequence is CASSRAGGNEQFF. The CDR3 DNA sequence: TGTGCCAGCAGTAGGGCAGGGGGCAATGAGCAGTTCTTC.

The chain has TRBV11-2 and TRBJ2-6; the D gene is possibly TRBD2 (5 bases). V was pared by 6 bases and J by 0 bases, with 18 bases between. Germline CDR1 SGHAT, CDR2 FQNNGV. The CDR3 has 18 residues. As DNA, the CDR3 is TGTGCCAGCAGTTTCGCTGCCTGGGAGACCTCTGGGGCCAACGTCCTGACTTTC. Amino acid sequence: CASSFAAWETSGANVLTF.

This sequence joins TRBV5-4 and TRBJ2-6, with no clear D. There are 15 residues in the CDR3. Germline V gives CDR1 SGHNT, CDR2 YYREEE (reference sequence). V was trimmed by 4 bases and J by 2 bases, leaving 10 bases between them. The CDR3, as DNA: TGTGCCAGCAGCCAAGGCCGGGCTGGGGCCAACGTCCTGACTTTC. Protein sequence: CASSQGRAGANVLTF. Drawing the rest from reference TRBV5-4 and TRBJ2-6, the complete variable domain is ETGVTQSPTHLIKTRGQQVTLRCSSQSGHNTVSWYQQALGQGPQFIFQYYREEENGRGNFPPRFSGLQFPNYSSELNVNALELDDSALYLCASSQGRAGANVLTFGAGSRLTVL.

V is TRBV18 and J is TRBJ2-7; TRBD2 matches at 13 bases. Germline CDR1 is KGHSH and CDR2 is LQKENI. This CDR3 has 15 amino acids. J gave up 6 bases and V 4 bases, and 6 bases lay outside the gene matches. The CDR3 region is CASSQSGTSGTEQYF. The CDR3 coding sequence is TGTGCCAGCTCACAATCCGGGACTAGCGGGACCGAGCAGTACTTC.

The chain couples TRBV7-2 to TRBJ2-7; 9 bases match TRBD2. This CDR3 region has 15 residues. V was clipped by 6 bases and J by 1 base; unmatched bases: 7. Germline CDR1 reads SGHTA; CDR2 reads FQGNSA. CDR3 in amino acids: CASRLGLAQSYEQYF. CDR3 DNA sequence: TGTGCCAGCAGATTGGGACTAGCCCAGTCCTACGAGCAGTACTTC.

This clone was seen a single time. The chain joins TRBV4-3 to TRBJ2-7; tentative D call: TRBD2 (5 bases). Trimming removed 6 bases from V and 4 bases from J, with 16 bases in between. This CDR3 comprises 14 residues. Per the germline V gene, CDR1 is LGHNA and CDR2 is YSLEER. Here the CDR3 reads CASRTELAEYEQYF. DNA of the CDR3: TGCGCCAGCAGGACTGAGCTAGCCGAGTACGAGCAGTACTTC.

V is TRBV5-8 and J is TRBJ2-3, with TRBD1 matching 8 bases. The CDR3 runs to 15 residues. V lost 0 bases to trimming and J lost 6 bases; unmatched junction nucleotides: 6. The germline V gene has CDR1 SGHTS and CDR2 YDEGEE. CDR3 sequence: CASSLGTGILDTQYF. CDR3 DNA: TGTGCCAGCAGCTTGGGGACAGGGATCTTGGATACGCAGTATTTT.